The sequence of this T cell receptor (beta chain) was determined in a study of cytomegalovirus exposure and HLA in healthy donors. V shed 4 bases and J shed 2 bases, with 6 bases lying between them. Germline CDR1 and CDR2: LNHDA and SQIVND (reference sequence). There are 14 residues in the CDR3. In the PCR, 60 Vbeta and 13 Jbeta primers were used. Sequencing used immunoSEQ multiplex PCR; TCRdb keeps in-frame clones, though not all of them. This table holds over 200,000 clones, over 75% found once. The sample consisted of PBMCs. This TCR came from a human donor in good health. The chain joins TRBV19 to TRBJ2-6; D not certain. CDR3 nucleotide sequence: TGTGCCAGTAGTAGTCAGACTGGGGCCAACGTCCTGACTTTC. This translates into CASSSQTGANVLTF.